This TCR beta chain was captured by sequencing in a study of T cell responses to AZD1222 COVID-19 vaccine. Study summary: Timing groups of about 4 and about 12 weeks for second doses were pooled.

This table comes from immunoSEQ multiplex PCR, and its TCRdb copy is limited to in-frame clones, with some not included. The data show more than 150,000 clones, with roughly 92% seen just once and around 0.66% held by the top ten. The study, taken as a whole, reports: Nearly half of spike-specific TCRs reportedly target unmutated variant regions. Just 5 to 7 people given AZD1222 tested seropositive at baseline.

Turning to this clone: Its specificity is unknown.

Sequenced material: peripheral blood, taken on day 0 of AZD1222 vaccination. The source of this sequence is an adult in good health.

CDR3 DNA sequence: TGCGCCAGCAGCTTATTGACAGGGGAGAACTATGGCTACACCTTC. It yields the protein CASSLLTGENYGYTF. The chain has TRBV5-1 and TRBJ1-2; 8 bases are shared with TRBD1. CDR1 is SGHRS, CDR2 YFSETQ, per germline. The CDR3 extends over 15 amino acids. Losses at the gene ends were 2 bases for V and 2 bases for J; bases not matched to a gene: 5.